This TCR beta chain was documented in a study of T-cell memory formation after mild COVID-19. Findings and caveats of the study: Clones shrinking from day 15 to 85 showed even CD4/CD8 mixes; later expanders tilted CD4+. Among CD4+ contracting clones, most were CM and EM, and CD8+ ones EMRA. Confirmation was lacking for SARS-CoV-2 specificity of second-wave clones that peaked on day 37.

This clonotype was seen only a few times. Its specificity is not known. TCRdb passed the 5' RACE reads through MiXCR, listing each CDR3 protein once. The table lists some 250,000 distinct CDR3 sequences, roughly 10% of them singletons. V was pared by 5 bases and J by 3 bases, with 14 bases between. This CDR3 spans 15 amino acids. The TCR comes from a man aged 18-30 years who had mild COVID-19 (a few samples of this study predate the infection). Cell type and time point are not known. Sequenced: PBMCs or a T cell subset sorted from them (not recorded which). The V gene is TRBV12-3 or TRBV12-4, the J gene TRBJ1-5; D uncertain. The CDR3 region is CASSPTRRINQPQHF. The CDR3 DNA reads TGTGCCAGCAGTCCCACCAGGCGGATCAATCAGCCCCAGCATTTT.